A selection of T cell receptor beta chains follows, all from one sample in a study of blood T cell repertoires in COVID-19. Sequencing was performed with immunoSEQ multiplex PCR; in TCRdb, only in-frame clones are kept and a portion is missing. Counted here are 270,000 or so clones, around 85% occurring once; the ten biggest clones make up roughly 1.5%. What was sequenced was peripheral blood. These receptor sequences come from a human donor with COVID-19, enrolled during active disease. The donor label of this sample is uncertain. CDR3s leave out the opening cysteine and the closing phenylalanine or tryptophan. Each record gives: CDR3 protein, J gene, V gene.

cdr3_aa: AWTPGSSGNTIY; j_call: TRBJ1-3; v_call: TRBV30
cdr3_aa: SVVTGGSYEQY; j_call: TRBJ2-7; v_call: TRBV29-1
cdr3_aa: ASSMGGEGHEQF; j_call: TRBJ2-1; v_call: TRBV11-2
cdr3_aa: ASSKGLVPEQF; j_call: TRBJ2-1; v_call: TRBV11-3
cdr3_aa: ASSLIPGGPSGANVLT; j_call: TRBJ2-6; v_call: TRBV5-1
cdr3_aa: SVITGGTGELF; j_call: TRBJ2-2; v_call: TRBV29-1
cdr3_aa: ASSFPRGESEEQF; j_call: TRBJ2-1; v_call: TRBV28
cdr3_aa: ATDDRAQNTEAF; j_call: TRBJ1-1; v_call: TRBV19
cdr3_aa: ASRKGQGATEAF; j_call: TRBJ1-1; v_call: TRBV6-6
cdr3_aa: ASSDEPQGPTDTQY; j_call: TRBJ2-3; v_call: TRBV28
cdr3_aa: ASSVDRGSNEKLF; j_call: TRBJ1-4; v_call: TRBV2
cdr3_aa: ASSPRAGPGGEQY; j_call: TRBJ2-7; v_call: TRBV7-7
cdr3_aa: ASSLAGTGYSYNEQF; j_call: TRBJ2-1; v_call: TRBV7-3
cdr3_aa: AWNSISGNTIY; j_call: TRBJ1-3; v_call: TRBV30
cdr3_aa: ASSIAQNSNQPQH; j_call: TRBJ1-5; v_call: TRBV19
cdr3_aa: ASSTTSVNTGELF; j_call: TRBJ2-2; v_call: TRBV6-5
cdr3_aa: ASSPMSGTSPHNEQF; j_call: TRBJ2-1; v_call: TRBV28
cdr3_aa: ASSNRGLTYEQY; j_call: TRBJ2-7; v_call: TRBV27
cdr3_aa: ASSRQGFHNSPLH; j_call: TRBJ1-6; v_call: TRBV2
cdr3_aa: ASSKVGQGSTDTQY; j_call: TRBJ2-3; v_call: TRBV21-1
cdr3_aa: ASSPGLAEETQY; j_call: TRBJ2-5; v_call: TRBV7-7
cdr3_aa: ASSFLGTGGRKGYT; j_call: TRBJ1-2; v_call: TRBV27
cdr3_aa: ASRPLGGFGGELF; j_call: TRBJ2-2; v_call: TRBV19
cdr3_aa: ASSLAINNEQY; j_call: TRBJ2-7; v_call: TRBV7-9
cdr3_aa: ASSQQNTPTYEQY; j_call: TRBJ2-7; v_call: TRBV4-2
cdr3_aa: ASSLMAGGNTGELF; j_call: TRBJ2-2; v_call: TRBV7-2
cdr3_aa: ASSLGQWTSGSADTQY; j_call: TRBJ2-3; v_call: TRBV7-8
cdr3_aa: ASSPFGGQGLGSNQPQH; j_call: TRBJ1-5; v_call: TRBV6-6
cdr3_aa: ASSYNRGLGTQY; j_call: TRBJ2-3; v_call: TRBV6-2/TRBV6-3
cdr3_aa: ASSKASDRVDTEAF; j_call: TRBJ1-1; v_call: TRBV21-1
cdr3_aa: ASSRSGASGYT; j_call: TRBJ1-2; v_call: TRBV11-2
cdr3_aa: ASSPDRSISYEQY; j_call: TRBJ2-7; v_call: TRBV5-6
cdr3_aa: ASSMDLAGGGGQETQY; j_call: TRBJ2-5; v_call: TRBV19
cdr3_aa: AWSPRSNQPQH; j_call: TRBJ1-5; v_call: TRBV30
cdr3_aa: ASRKQGLPPTNEKLF; j_call: TRBJ1-4; v_call: TRBV27
cdr3_aa: ASSLAPPRDRAHT; j_call: TRBJ1-2; v_call: TRBV5-6
cdr3_aa: ASRLAGVAEQY; j_call: TRBJ2-7; v_call: TRBV28
cdr3_aa: ASSLFLEGNTIY; j_call: TRBJ1-3; v_call: TRBV7-9
cdr3_aa: ASSKTGQQETQY; j_call: TRBJ2-5; v_call: TRBV11-3
cdr3_aa: ASSLHRVAEAF; j_call: TRBJ1-1; v_call: TRBV5-1
cdr3_aa: ASSARGTSGSDQETQY; j_call: TRBJ2-5; v_call: TRBV6-7
cdr3_aa: ASSWGTGRNSPLH; j_call: TRBJ1-6; v_call: TRBV11-2
cdr3_aa: ASSLDRAGTQY; j_call: TRBJ2-5; v_call: TRBV18
cdr3_aa: SVSGGSSTDTQY; j_call: TRBJ2-3; v_call: TRBV29-1
cdr3_aa: ASSLAAGISYEQY; j_call: TRBJ2-7; v_call: TRBV11-2
cdr3_aa: ASSLVSVRTRQY; j_call: TRBJ2-7; v_call: TRBV28
cdr3_aa: ATSRDEGENTEAF; j_call: TRBJ1-1; v_call: TRBV15
cdr3_aa: AWSINRGETQY; j_call: TRBJ2-5; v_call: TRBV30
cdr3_aa: ASSPANTGELF; j_call: TRBJ2-2; v_call: TRBV5-5
cdr3_aa: ASSQRTGMPTFWAF; j_call: TRBJ1-1; v_call: TRBV4-1
cdr3_aa: ASSFSGTGVTEAF; j_call: TRBJ1-1; v_call: TRBV5-1
cdr3_aa: AWSREGNQPQH; j_call: TRBJ1-5; v_call: TRBV30
cdr3_aa: SVSQGGGGYT; j_call: TRBJ1-2; v_call: TRBV29-1
cdr3_aa: ASSLDGTGLSGANVLT; j_call: TRBJ2-6; v_call: TRBV7-2
cdr3_aa: ALQGMKGGYT; j_call: TRBJ1-2; v_call: TRBV30
cdr3_aa: ASSHDISGANVLT; j_call: TRBJ2-6; v_call: TRBV6-5
cdr3_aa: ASSAPRTPQNGYT; j_call: TRBJ1-2; v_call: TRBV11-2
cdr3_aa: ARLGLADYEQY; j_call: TRBJ2-7; v_call: TRBV13
cdr3_aa: ASSRTGGMETQY; j_call: TRBJ2-5; v_call: TRBV5-1
cdr3_aa: ASSGTSGTYEQY; j_call: TRBJ2-7; v_call: TRBV10-2